This is a list of T cell receptor beta chains from one sample in a study of T cell responses to AZD1222 COVID-19 vaccine. Some clones are missing from TCRdb's copy, which holds only in-frame ones; the method was immunoSEQ multiplex PCR. The sample holds about 140,000 clones, about 89% seen once. This specimen consisted of peripheral blood, obtained 28 days after the second dose of the MenACWY control vaccine. Receptor source: an adult who received the MenACWY meningococcal vaccine as a control. Each CDR3 is given with its conserved first and last residue. Each record gives: clone size, D gene, V gene, J gene, CDR3 protein, CDR3 DNA. The D gene is left open where the match is weak. Where a row states a size, it is once, few, many or the class of an expanded clone; other rows omit it.

abundance: .
d_gene: .
v_gene: TRBV18
j_gene: TRBJ2-3
CDR3aa: CASSPINTDTQYF
CDR3nt: TGTGCCAGCTCACCAATAAACACAGATACGCAGTATTTT

abundance: .
d_gene: .
v_gene: TRBV9
j_gene: TRBJ2-1
CDR3aa: CASSVLADSYNEQFF
CDR3nt: TGTGCCAGCAGCGTATTAGCGGACTCATACAATGAGCAGTTCTTC

abundance: .
d_gene: .
v_gene: TRBV28
j_gene: TRBJ1-5
CDR3aa: CASRESGGNQPQHF
CDR3nt: TGTGCCAGCAGAGAATCTGGGGGCAATCAGCCCCAGCATTTT

abundance: .
d_gene: TRBD1
v_gene: TRBV5-8
j_gene: TRBJ2-7
CDR3aa: CASGVRGRSYEQYF
CDR3nt: TGTGCCAGCGGGGTCAGGGGGCGATCCTACGAGCAGTACTTC

abundance: once
d_gene: TRBD1
v_gene: TRBV30
j_gene: TRBJ2-3
CDR3aa: CAWSPGTVALRGTQYF
CDR3nt: TGTGCCTGGAGTCCAGGGACAGTGGCCCTAAGGGGTACGCAGTATTTT

abundance: .
d_gene: .
v_gene: TRBV5-5
j_gene: TRBJ2-7
CDR3aa: CASSLESWDGYEQYF
CDR3nt: TGTGCCAGCAGCTTGGAGAGTTGGGACGGCTACGAGCAGTACTTC

abundance: .
d_gene: .
v_gene: TRBV29-1
j_gene: TRBJ1-5
CDR3aa: CSVGQPNQPQHF
CDR3nt: TGCAGCGTTGGTCAGCCCAATCAGCCCCAGCATTTT

abundance: .
d_gene: .
v_gene: TRBV9
j_gene: TRBJ2-4
CDR3aa: CASSVGVGLGNIQYF
CDR3nt: TGTGCCAGCAGCGTAGGGGTGGGTTTGGGGAACATTCAGTACTTC

abundance: few
d_gene: .
v_gene: TRBV19
j_gene: TRBJ2-7
CDR3aa: CASRGSYEQYF
CDR3nt: TGTGCCAGTAGGGGCTCCTACGAGCAGTACTTC

abundance: .
d_gene: TRBD2
v_gene: TRBV28
j_gene: TRBJ2-1
CDR3aa: CATMTSGRADEQFF
CDR3nt: TGTGCCACCATGACTAGCGGGAGGGCTGATGAGCAGTTCTTC

abundance: few
d_gene: TRBD1
v_gene: TRBV7-2
j_gene: TRBJ2-3
CDR3aa: CASSKKAGTDDFVLAQYF
CDR3nt: TGTGCCAGCAGCAAGAAAGCCGGGACAGACGATTTTGTACTTGCGCAGTATTTT

abundance: .
d_gene: .
v_gene: TRBV12-3/TRBV12-4
j_gene: TRBJ2-7
CDR3aa: CASRPSGMYEQYF
CDR3nt: TGTGCCAGCAGACCCTCAGGGATGTACGAGCAGTACTTC

abundance: .
d_gene: TRBD1
v_gene: TRBV18
j_gene: TRBJ1-1
CDR3aa: CASSPLGTEMNTEAFF
CDR3nt: TGTGCCAGCTCACCCTTAGGGACAGAGATGAACACTGAAGCTTTCTTT

abundance: .
d_gene: .
v_gene: TRBV12-3/TRBV12-4
j_gene: TRBJ2-7
CDR3aa: CASSYHYEQYF
CDR3nt: TGTGCCAGCAGTTACCACTACGAGCAGTACTTC

abundance: few
d_gene: .
v_gene: TRBV19
j_gene: TRBJ1-5
CDR3aa: CASSRAVNQPQHF
CDR3nt: TGTGCCAGTAGTAGGGCAGTCAATCAGCCCCAGCATTTT

abundance: .
d_gene: .
v_gene: TRBV28
j_gene: TRBJ2-1
CDR3aa: CASSLPDTYNEQFF
CDR3nt: TGTGCCAGCAGTTTACCCGACACCTACAATGAGCAGTTCTTC

abundance: once
d_gene: .
v_gene: TRBV6-1
j_gene: TRBJ2-2
CDR3aa: CASSEKTGTNTGELFF
CDR3nt: TGTGCCAGCAGTGAGAAGACGGGGACGAACACCGGGGAGCTGTTTTTT

abundance: .
d_gene: .
v_gene: TRBV9
j_gene: TRBJ2-1
CDR3aa: CASSVSYNEQFF
CDR3nt: TGTGCCAGCAGCGTAAGCTACAATGAGCAGTTCTTC

abundance: few
d_gene: .
v_gene: TRBV5-1
j_gene: TRBJ1-4
CDR3aa: CASSLRQTTNEKLFF
CDR3nt: TGCGCCAGCAGCTTGAGACAAACAACTAATGAAAAACTGTTTTTT

abundance: .
d_gene: .
v_gene: TRBV7-9
j_gene: TRBJ2-1
CDR3aa: CASSFAGDYNEQFF
CDR3nt: TGTGCCAGCAGCTTCGCCGGGGACTACAATGAGCAGTTCTTC

abundance: .
d_gene: .
v_gene: TRBV15
j_gene: TRBJ2-6
CDR3aa: CATSRDSGSGANVLTF
CDR3nt: TGTGCCACCAGCAGAGATAGTGGCTCTGGGGCCAACGTCCTGACTTTC

abundance: .
d_gene: .
v_gene: TRBV21-1
j_gene: TRBJ1-4
CDR3aa: CASKLTGGSGNEKLFF
CDR3nt: TGTGCCAGCAAATTGACAGGGGGGTCGGGTAATGAAAAACTGTTTTTT

abundance: .
d_gene: .
v_gene: TRBV18
j_gene: TRBJ2-2
CDR3aa: CASSRSLLSGLANTGELFF
CDR3nt: TGTGCCAGCTCACGCTCTCTGCTCTCGGGGCTCGCGAACACCGGGGAGCTGTTTTTT

abundance: .
d_gene: .
v_gene: TRBV4-3
j_gene: TRBJ2-4
CDR3aa: CASSQDRRGGDKNIQYF
CDR3nt: TGCGCCAGCAGCCAAGATCGAAGGGGGGGGGACAAAAACATTCAGTACTTC

abundance: .
d_gene: TRBD2
v_gene: TRBV11-2
j_gene: TRBJ2-7
CDR3aa: CASSSRGDSYEQYF
CDR3nt: TGTGCCAGCAGCTCCCGGGGGGACTCCTACGAGCAGTACTTC

abundance: .
d_gene: TRBD1
v_gene: TRBV7-2
j_gene: TRBJ2-7
CDR3aa: CASSLVGTGVNYEQYF
CDR3nt: TGTGCCAGCAGCTTAGTTGGGACAGGGGTCAACTACGAGCAGTACTTC

abundance: .
d_gene: .
v_gene: TRBV6-1
j_gene: TRBJ1-2
CDR3aa: CASSEASGNYGYTF
CDR3nt: TGTGCCAGCAGTGAAGCGTCGGGGAACTATGGCTACACCTTC

abundance: .
d_gene: .
v_gene: TRBV20-1
j_gene: TRBJ2-7
CDR3aa: CSAIQGYEQYF
CDR3nt: TGCAGTGCTATACAGGGCTACGAGCAGTACTTC

abundance: .
d_gene: .
v_gene: TRBV4-1
j_gene: TRBJ1-5
CDR3aa: CASSQGQGTDPAAQHF
CDR3nt: TGCGCCAGCAGCCAAGGGCAGGGGACCGACCCCGCGGCCCAGCATTTT

abundance: .
d_gene: TRBD2
v_gene: TRBV6-5
j_gene: TRBJ2-7
CDR3aa: CASSSTSGVSYEQYF
CDR3nt: TGTGCCAGCAGTTCGACTAGCGGGGTATCCTACGAGCAGTACTTC

abundance: .
d_gene: .
v_gene: TRBV7-2
j_gene: TRBJ2-5
CDR3aa: CASSLAEELTETQYF
CDR3nt: TGTGCCAGCAGCTTAGCGGAGGAACTTACAGAGACCCAGTACTTC

abundance: .
d_gene: .
v_gene: TRBV7-9
j_gene: TRBJ1-6
CDR3aa: CASSLGASGPNSPLHF
CDR3nt: TGTGCCAGCAGCTTAGGCGCATCGGGTCCTAATTCACCCCTCCACTTT

abundance: .
d_gene: .
v_gene: TRBV19
j_gene: TRBJ1-2
CDR3aa: CASSNRDYGYTF
CDR3nt: TGTGCCAGTAGTAATAGGGACTATGGCTACACCTTC

abundance: .
d_gene: TRBD1
v_gene: TRBV6-5
j_gene: TRBJ2-7
CDR3aa: CASSSTGPREQYF
CDR3nt: TGTGCCAGCAGCTCGACAGGGCCTCGCGAGCAGTACTTC

abundance: .
d_gene: .
v_gene: TRBV7-2
j_gene: TRBJ2-3
CDR3aa: CASSSHLTRPDTQYF
CDR3nt: TGTGCCAGCAGCTCTCATTTGACTAGACCAGATACGCAGTATTTT

abundance: few
d_gene: TRBD1
v_gene: TRBV7-2
j_gene: TRBJ2-7
CDR3aa: CASSSGGQSSYEQYF
CDR3nt: TGTGCCAGCAGTTCAGGGGGTCAGAGCTCCTACGAGCAGTACTTC

abundance: .
d_gene: .
v_gene: TRBV6-2/TRBV6-3
j_gene: TRBJ2-3
CDR3aa: CASSRTDTQYF
CDR3nt: TGTGCCAGCAGTCGCACAGATACGCAGTATTTT

abundance: once
d_gene: .
v_gene: TRBV4-3
j_gene: TRBJ2-2
CDR3aa: CASSQEYPGELFF
CDR3nt: TGCGCCAGCAGCCAAGAGTATCCCGGGGAGCTGTTTTTT

abundance: .
d_gene: .
v_gene: TRBV21-1
j_gene: TRBJ1-1
CDR3aa: CASRPAAGGPFF
CDR3nt: TGTGCCAGCAGGCCCGCCGCGGGGGGGCCTTTCTTT

abundance: .
d_gene: .
v_gene: TRBV3-1/TRBV3-2
j_gene: TRBJ1-5
CDR3aa: CASSPSPVSAQHF
CDR3nt: TGTGCCAGCAGCCCGTCCCCCGTCTCGGCCCAGCATTTT

abundance: .
d_gene: .
v_gene: TRBV6-5
j_gene: TRBJ1-1
CDR3aa: CASSYLQGSTEAFF
CDR3nt: TGTGCCAGCAGTTACCTACAGGGCTCCACTGAAGCTTTCTTT

abundance: .
d_gene: .
v_gene: TRBV24-1
j_gene: TRBJ2-5
CDR3aa: CATSDLYIKETQYF
CDR3nt: TGTGCCACCAGTGATTTGTATATAAAGGAGACCCAGTACTTC

abundance: .
d_gene: .
v_gene: TRBV15
j_gene: TRBJ2-1
CDR3aa: CATSREWQGGINEQFF
CDR3nt: TGTGCCACCAGCAGAGAATGGCAAGGAGGGATCAATGAGCAGTTCTTC

abundance: .
d_gene: .
v_gene: TRBV11-3
j_gene: TRBJ2-1
CDR3aa: CASSPQEVAYNEQFF
CDR3nt: TGTGCCAGCAGCCCCCAAGAGGTGGCGTACAATGAGCAGTTCTTC

abundance: .
d_gene: TRBD1
v_gene: TRBV18
j_gene: TRBJ2-4
CDR3aa: CASSLGTGGENIQYF
CDR3nt: TGTGCCAGCTCACTCGGGACAGGGGGCGAAAACATTCAGTACTTC

abundance: .
d_gene: .
v_gene: TRBV13
j_gene: TRBJ2-6
CDR3aa: CASMEQATGANVLTF
CDR3nt: TGTGCCAGCATGGAACAGGCAACTGGGGCCAACGTCCTGACTTTC